Below are 26 T cell receptor beta chains sequenced from a single sample in a study of blood T cell repertoires in COVID-19. Sequencing was performed with immunoSEQ multiplex PCR; in TCRdb, only in-frame clones are kept and a portion is missing. The table shows 350,000 or so clones, with roughly 86% occurring only once. Sequences were obtained from peripheral blood. The receptors derive from a woman in her 30s with COVID-19, enrolled during active disease.

The CDR3 DNA follows: TGCGCCAGCAGCTTGGGAAAGACAGGGGGCTCCTACAATGAGCAGTTCTTC. Its protein is CASSLGKTGGSYNEQFF. The V and J genes are TRBV5-1 and TRBJ2-1, with 9 bases identical to TRBD1. The V gene's germline CDR1 is SGHRS and CDR2 YFSETQ. This CDR3 comprises 17 residues. V shed 0 bases, J shed 0 bases, and the junction held 4 bases outside the gene matches.

V usage is TRBV4-1 and J usage is TRBJ2-7; 11 bases are shared with TRBD2. The CDR3 consists of 16 residues. V lost 3 bases and J lost 2; bases outside the gene matches: 6. Per germline, CDR1 MGHRA and CDR2 YSYEKL. CDR3 loop: CASSQSLAGATYEQYF. In DNA form, the CDR3 reads TGCGCCAGCAGCCAGTCACTAGCGGGGGCAACCTACGAGCAGTACTTC.

The chain joins TRBV7-9 to TRBJ1-6; perhaps TRBD1 as D (5 bases). The V gene's germline CDR1 is SEHNR and CDR2 FQNEAQ (reference sequence). The CDR3 is 12 residues long. V was shortened by 4 bases and J by 8 bases, with 6 bases between the two germline ends. CDR3 in amino acids: CASSSGDSPLHF. CDR3 sequence (DNA): TGTGCCAGCAGCTCGGGGGATTCACCCCTCCACTTT. Using reference TRBV7-9 and TRBJ1-6 for the parts outside the CDR3, the full variable domain is DTGVSQNPRHKITKRGQNVTFRCDPISEHNRLYWYRQTLGQGPEFLTYFQNEAQLEKSRLLSDRFSAERPKGSFSTLEIQRTEQGDSAMYLCASSSGDSPLHFGNGTRLTVT.

The V and J genes are TRBV9 and TRBJ2-1, with a weak D call TRBD2 (6 bases). The V end was cut by 0 bases, the J end by 4 bases, with 14 bases between. The CDR3 runs 16 residues. Germline CDR1 and CDR2: SGDLS and YYNGEE. The CDR3 loop reads CASSVDGSGEYNEQFF. DNA for the CDR3: TGTGCCAGCAGCGTAGATGGTAGCGGAGAGTACAATGAGCAGTTCTTC.

This CDR3 reads CASRASGRADEQFF. The DNA of the CDR3 is TGTGCCAGCAGGGCTAGCGGGAGGGCGGATGAGCAGTTCTTC. The rearrangement links TRBV7-9 to TRBJ2-1, with TRBD2 matching 12 bases. The CDR3 contains 14 residues. J was trimmed by 8 bases and V by 6 bases; bases with no gene match: 5. Germline V CDR1 and CDR2: SEHNR, FQNEAQ (reference sequence).

This chain uses TRBV9 with TRBJ2-1, with D uncertain. Germline V lookup: CDR1 SGDLS, CDR2 YYNGEE. The CDR3 extends over 13 amino acids. The V end lost 4 bases, the J end lost 4 bases, and 9 bases lay between the germline ends. The CDR3 sequence is CASSPTAYNEQFF. CDR3 in DNA: TGTGCCAGCAGCCCTACAGCATACAATGAGCAGTTCTTC.

J is TRBJ2-3 and V is TRBV5-4; TRBD2 aligns across 12 bases. V lost 3 bases, J lost 0 bases, and 8 bases stayed unmatched. CDR1 SGHNT and CDR2 YYREEE come from the germline V gene (reference sequence). The CDR3 loop spans 18 amino acids. The CDR3 sequence: CASSWGGGTSGSTDTQYF. The CDR3 DNA is TGTGCCAGCAGCTGGGGGGGAGGGACTAGCGGGAGCACAGATACGCAGTATTTT.

The genes are TRBV18 and TRBJ2-7, with 8 bases fitting TRBD1. The trim removed 2 bases at V and 5 bases at J, leaving 2 bases unmatched. CDR3 length: 13 residues. Looked up from germline, CDR1 is KGHSH and CDR2 is LQKENI. The CDR3 bases are TGTGCCAGCTCACCAAGGACAGGGAACGAGCAGTACTTC. As protein: CASSPRTGNEQYF.

The genes are TRBV29-1 and TRBJ2-7; 9 bases match TRBD1. The CDR3 spans 14 residues. In germline, CDR1 is SQVTM, CDR2 ANQGSEA. V trimming: 2 bases; J trimming: 0 bases; junction bases outside the gene matches: 2. CDR3: CSVETGGDSYEQYF. In DNA form, the CDR3 reads TGCAGCGTTGAAACAGGGGGCGACTCCTACGAGCAGTACTTC.

This chain connects TRBV6-4 to TRBJ2-7; TRBD2 matches 14 bases. V shed 9 bases, J shed 6 bases, and the junction held 19 bases outside the gene matches. This CDR3 contains 18 residues. CDR1 is MRHNA and CDR2 is SNTAGT in the germline V gene. CDR3 DNA: TGTGCCAGTCGCCAAGGGGGGACTAGCGGGAGCCAGCCCCCCGAGCAGTACTTC. This translates into CASRQGGTSGSQPPEQYF.

The rearrangement joins TRBV5-1 to TRBJ2-3; D gene ambiguous. The CDR3 sequence is 14 residues long. Germline CDR1 and CDR2: SGHRS and YFSETQ. V lost 0 bases and J lost 4, with 9 bases in between. CDR3: CASSLGGRADTQYF. The CDR3 DNA reads TGCGCCAGCAGCTTGGGAGGCCGGGCAGATACGCAGTATTTT.

The chain is built from TRBV6-2 or TRBV6-3 and TRBJ2-3; D gene ambiguous. V lost 4 bases, J lost 6 bases, and 8 bases lay in between. Germline CDR1 is MNHEY and CDR2 is SVGEGT. The CDR3 loop spans 12 amino acids. The CDR3 DNA reads as TGTGCCAGCAGTTTGCGGTGGGATACGCAGTATTTT. Encoded protein: CASSLRWDTQYF.

V is TRBV28 and J is TRBJ1-5; no clear D. The length of the CDR3 is 13 residues. Germline CDR1 MDHEN, CDR2 SYDVKM. Trimming took 6 bases from V and 3 from J, leaving 9 bases between them. CDR3 amino acids: CASRGGLNQPQHF. The CDR3 region has the DNA TGTGCCAGCAGGGGAGGGCTCAATCAGCCCCAGCATTTT.

The J gene is TRBJ2-3, the V gene TRBV3-1 (or the pseudogene TRBV3-2); TRBD1 matches 11 bases. The J segment lost 4 bases and the V segment lost 4 bases, leaving 1 base of the junction unmatched. The CDR3 extends over 14 amino acids. CDR1 LGHDT and CDR2 YNNKEL come from the germline V gene (reference sequence). The CDR3 is CASSRTGGADTQYF. DNA for the CDR3: TGTGCCAGCAGCCGGACAGGGGGCGCAGATACGCAGTATTTT.

J is TRBJ1-6 and V is TRBV30; the D gene is possibly TRBD1 (5 bases). The germline V gene has CDR1 GTSNPN and CDR2 SVGIG (reference sequence). CDR3 length: 15 amino acids. Trimming removed 4 bases at V and 8 bases at J, with 18 bases between. In nucleotides, the CDR3 is TGTGCCTGGAAGACCGACCTACAAGGGGATTCACCCCTCCACTTT. Residues: CAWKTDLQGDSPLHF.

The J gene is TRBJ2-5, the V gene TRBV7-3, with a tentative D call TRBD2 (6 bases). The CDR3 consists of 14 residues. CDR1 is SGHTA and CDR2 is FQGTGA in the germline V gene. V was shortened by 4 bases and J by 1 base, with 10 bases between the two germline ends. CDR3 loop: CASSSGGTQETQYF. The CDR3 DNA follows: TGTGCCAGCAGCTCTGGGGGGACCCAAGAGACCCAGTACTTC. Variable domain in full (rest from reference TRBV7-3 and TRBJ2-5): GAGVSQTPSNKVTEKGKYVELRCDPISGHTALYWYRQSLGQGPEFLIYFQGTGAADDSGLPNDRFFAVRPEGSVSTLKIQRTERGDSAVYLCASSSGGTQETQYFGPGTRLLVL.

The rearrangement joins TRBV6-5 to TRBJ1-6, with D possibly matching TRBD1 (5 bases). The CDR3 contains 12 residues. V lost 10 bases and J lost 9, with 13 bases in between. Per the germline V gene, CDR1 is MNHEY and CDR2 is SVGAGI. The CDR3 DNA sequence: TGTGCCACCTGGGGGGGTAGTTCACCCCTCCACTTT. This translates into CATWGGSSPLHF.

V is TRBV5-4 and J is TRBJ2-7, with D perhaps matching TRBD1 (5 bases). Germline-derived CDR1 and CDR2 are SGHNT and YYREEE (reference sequence). The CDR3 runs 12 residues. Trimming cost V 5 bases and J 6 bases, with 12 bases left between them. The DNA for the CDR3 is TGTGCCAGCAGGCGGCAGGGCGGCGAGCAGTACTTC. This translates into CASRRQGGEQYF.

This chain links TRBV6-5 with TRBJ2-7; D possibly corresponds to TRBD2 (6 bases). Trimming took 5 bases from V and 0 from J, leaving 14 bases between them. The germline CDR1 and CDR2 sequences are MNHEY and SVGAGI. The CDR3 contains 15 residues. CDR3 coding DNA: TGTGCCAGCAGTCCCGGGACTGGGGGCTCCTACGAGCAGTACTTC. This translates into CASSPGTGGSYEQYF.

V and J are TRBV18 and TRBJ2-7, with 9 nucleotides matching TRBD1. J was trimmed by 6 bases and V by 3 bases; bases with no gene match: 9. The CDR3 is 15 residues long. The germline V gene encodes CDR1 KGHSH and CDR2 LQKENI. The CDR3 loop is CASSPDRGAFGEQYF. The DNA for the CDR3 is TGTGCCAGCTCACCGGACAGGGGCGCGTTTGGCGAGCAGTACTTC.

The chain is built from TRBV28 and TRBJ1-1; 7 bases are a match to TRBD1. V lost 5 bases and J lost 6; bases outside the gene matches: 9. CDR3 length: 14 amino acids. CDR1 MDHEN and CDR2 SYDVKM come from the germline V gene. The CDR3 DNA sequence: TGTGCCAGCAGTCCCCGACAGGGCTCTGCTGAAGCTTTCTTT. Protein: CASSPRQGSAEAFF.

This chain joins TRBV7-9 and TRBJ1-5; tentative D call: TRBD1 (6 bases). From germline, CDR1 is SEHNR and CDR2 FQNEAQ (reference sequence). This CDR3 contains 14 residues. V lost 4 bases and J 7 bases, leaving 14 bases between the germline ends. The CDR3 loop reads CASSSGALGQPQHF. The CDR3 DNA reads TGTGCCAGCAGCTCAGGGGCCCTCGGACAGCCCCAGCATTTT.

The chain combines TRBV6-5 with TRBJ1-1, with D perhaps TRBD1 (6 bases). V shed 5 bases and J shed 7 bases, with 17 bases lying between them. The CDR3 has 14 amino acids. Germline CDR1 MNHEY, CDR2 SVGAGI. The CDR3 protein is CASSPTSRGNEAFF. The CDR3, as DNA: TGTGCCAGCAGTCCCACCTCTAGGGGGAATGAAGCTTTCTTT.

The V call is TRBV14, the J call TRBJ2-5; TRBD2 aligns across 7 bases. Germline values: CDR1 SGHDN, CDR2 FVKESK. V was clipped by 4 bases and J by 2 bases; unmatched bases: 4. CDR3 size: 14 residues. CDR3 bases: TGTGCCAGCAGCCCGGGGGGAACTCAAGAGACCCAGTACTTC. Protein: CASSPGGTQETQYF. Filled out from reference TRBV14 and TRBJ2-5, the complete variable domain reads EAGVTQFPSHSVIEKGQTVTLRCDPISGHDNLYWYRRVMGKEIKFLLHFVKESKQDESGMPNNRFLAERTGGTYSTLKVQPAELEDSGVYFCASSPGGTQETQYFGPGTRLLVL.

The CDR3 DNA reads as TGCGCCAGCAGCTTGGGGTCGGACTCGGGCTACACCTTC. This sequence encodes CASSLGSDSGYTF. The chain combines TRBV5-1 with TRBJ1-2; D gene ambiguous. The CDR3 covers 13 residues. Germline CDR1 is SGHRS and CDR2 is YFSETQ. V was pared by 0 bases and J by 8 bases, with 11 bases between.

The chain combines TRBV9 with TRBJ1-2; D possibly corresponds to TRBD1 (5 bases). The germline V and J ends were trimmed by 3 bases and 6 bases, with 21 bases remaining between them. Germline assignment: CDR1 SGDLS and CDR2 YYNGEE. The CDR3 loop spans 16 amino acids. The CDR3 protein is CASSEGLGQGMDGYTF. The CDR3, as DNA: TGTGCCAGCAGCGAGGGCCTGGGGCAGGGTATGGATGGCTACACCTTC.